This T cell receptor (beta chain) was recovered during a study of CD4 T cells in relation to SARS-CoV-2 and coronaviruses. For the study at large: Crossreactive spike epitopes shared across donors were mapped to their HLA restriction.

The unexposed donors gave CD4+ T cells in 2011-2018, prior to COVID-19. CD4 enrichment then naive enrichment separated naive from memory CD4+ cells. Overall study results and limits: Each donor contributed either pre-pandemic or post-infection samples, not both. Compared with monoreactive clones, crossreactive clones showed significantly weaker SARS-CoV-2 expansion.

The data were produced by immunoSEQ multiplex PCR, yet TCRdb's version contains in-frame clones alone and is incomplete. This sample has tens of thousands of clones, with 85% to 95% found just once. This CDR3 comprises 12 residues. Germline V gene lookup returns CDR1 SGHTA and CDR2 FQGTGA. V was pared by 5 bases and J by 10 bases, with 13 bases between. About this clone itself: Its antigen remains unidentified.

The sample comprised naive CD4+ T cells from PBMCs. Sample subset: naive CD4+ T cells isolated by negative enrichment. J is TRBJ2-3 and V is TRBV7-3, with D perhaps given as TRBD1 or TRBD2 (7 bases each). This receptor was identified in a human donor in good health. The CDR3 DNA is TGTGCCAGCAGCCCCAGGGGGGGCCCGCAGTATTTT. This gives the protein CASSPRGGPQYF.